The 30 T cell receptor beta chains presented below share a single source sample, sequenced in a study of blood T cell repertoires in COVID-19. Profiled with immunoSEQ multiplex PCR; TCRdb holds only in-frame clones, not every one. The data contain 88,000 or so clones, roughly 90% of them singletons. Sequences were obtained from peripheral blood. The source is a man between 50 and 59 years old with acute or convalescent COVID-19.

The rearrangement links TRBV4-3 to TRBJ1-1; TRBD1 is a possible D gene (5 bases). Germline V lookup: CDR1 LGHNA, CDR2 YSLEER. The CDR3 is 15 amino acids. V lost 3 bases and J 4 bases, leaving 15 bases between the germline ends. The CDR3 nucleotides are TGCGCCAGCAGCCACGAATTCAGGGTTCGCACTGAAGCTTTCTTT. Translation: CASSHEFRVRTEAFF.

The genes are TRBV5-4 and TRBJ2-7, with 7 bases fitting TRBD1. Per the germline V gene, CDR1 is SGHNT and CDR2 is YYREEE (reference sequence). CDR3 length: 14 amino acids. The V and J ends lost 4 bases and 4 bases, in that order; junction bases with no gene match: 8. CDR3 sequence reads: CASSLEGARYEQYF. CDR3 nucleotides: TGTGCCAGCAGCCTCGAGGGGGCGCGTTACGAGCAGTACTTC.

CDR3 nucleotide sequence: TGTGCCAGCAGCTTGGGGACAGGGTACGAGCAGTACGTC. This encodes CASSLGTGYEQYV. The J gene is TRBJ2-7, the V gene TRBV5-5, with 8 bases fitting TRBD1. In germline, CDR1 is SGHKS, CDR2 YYEKEE (reference sequence). The CDR3 is 13 amino acids. Trimming took 0 bases from V and 4 from J; bases not matched to a gene: 0.

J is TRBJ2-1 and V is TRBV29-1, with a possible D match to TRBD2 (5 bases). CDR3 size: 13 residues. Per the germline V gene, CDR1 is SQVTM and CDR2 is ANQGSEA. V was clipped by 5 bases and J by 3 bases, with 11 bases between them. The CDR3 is CSVPLGVYNEQFF. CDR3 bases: TGCAGCGTTCCCTTGGGAGTCTACAATGAGCAGTTCTTC.

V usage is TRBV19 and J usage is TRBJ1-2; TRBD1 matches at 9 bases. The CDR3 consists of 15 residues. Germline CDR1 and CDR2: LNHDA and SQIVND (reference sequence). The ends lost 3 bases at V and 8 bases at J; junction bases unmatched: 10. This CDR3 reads CASSMAPGQGRGYTF. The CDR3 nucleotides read TGTGCCAGTAGTATGGCCCCGGGACAGGGTCGGGGCTACACCTTC.

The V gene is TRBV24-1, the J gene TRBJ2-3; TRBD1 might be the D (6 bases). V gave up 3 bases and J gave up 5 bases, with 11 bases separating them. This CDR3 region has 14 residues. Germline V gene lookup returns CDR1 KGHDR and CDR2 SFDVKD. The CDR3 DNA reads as TGTGCCACCAGTGATCCGAAACAGGGAGATACGCAGTATTTT. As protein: CATSDPKQGDTQYF.

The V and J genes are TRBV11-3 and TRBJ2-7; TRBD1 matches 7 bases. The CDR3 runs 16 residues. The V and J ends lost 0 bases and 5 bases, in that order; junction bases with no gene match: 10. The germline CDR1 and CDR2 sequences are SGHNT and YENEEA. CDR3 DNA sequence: TGTGCCAGCAGCTTAGATGCCAGGGGGTATTGCGACGAGCAGTACGTC. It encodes CASSLDARGYCDEQYV.

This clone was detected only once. The CDR3 DNA follows: TGTGCCAGCAGCGTAGGGCAGGCAAACACTGAAGCTTTCTTT. Translation gives CASSVGQANTEAFF. The genes are TRBV9 and TRBJ1-1; D not resolved. V was pared by 0 bases and J by 2 bases, with 8 bases between. The CDR3 spans 14 residues. The germline V gene has CDR1 SGDLS and CDR2 YYNGEE.

CDR3 in amino acids: CASSPRDGGTLGYTF. CDR3 coding DNA: TGTGCCAGCAGCCCTAGGGACGGCGGGACCCTGGGCTACACCTTC. The chain employs TRBV9 and TRBJ1-2, with D possibly matching TRBD1 (5 bases). The CDR3 runs to 15 residues. Germline assignment: CDR1 SGDLS and CDR2 YYNGEE. The ends were cut back, 4 bases at V and 8 bases at J, with 21 bases in the middle. Complete variable domain (other parts from reference TRBV9 and TRBJ1-2): DSGVTQTPKHLITATGQRVTLRCSPRSGDLSVYWYQQSLDQGLQFLIQYYNGEERAKGNILERFSAQQFPDLHSELNLSSLELGDSALYFCASSPRDGGTLGYTFGSGTRLTVV.

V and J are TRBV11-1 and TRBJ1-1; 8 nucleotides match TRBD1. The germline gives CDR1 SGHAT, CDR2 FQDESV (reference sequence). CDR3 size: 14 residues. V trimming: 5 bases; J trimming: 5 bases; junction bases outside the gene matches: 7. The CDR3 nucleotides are TGTGCCAGCAGCCCCGGACAGGGATGGACTGAAGCTTTCTTT. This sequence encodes CASSPGQGWTEAFF.

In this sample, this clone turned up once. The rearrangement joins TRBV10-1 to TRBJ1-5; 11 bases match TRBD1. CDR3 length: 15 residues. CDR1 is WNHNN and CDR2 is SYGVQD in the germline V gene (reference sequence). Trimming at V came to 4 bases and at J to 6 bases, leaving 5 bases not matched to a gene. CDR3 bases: TGCGCCAGCAGTGGCCGGGACAGGGGGTTTCAGCCCCAGCATTTT. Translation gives CASSGRDRGFQPQHF.

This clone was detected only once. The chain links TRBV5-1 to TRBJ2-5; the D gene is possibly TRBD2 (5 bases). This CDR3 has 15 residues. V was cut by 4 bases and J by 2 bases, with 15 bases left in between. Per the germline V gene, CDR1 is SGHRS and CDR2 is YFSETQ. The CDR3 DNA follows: TGCGCCAGCAGCCCGACCGGGAACACACAAGAGACCCAGTACTTC. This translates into CASSPTGNTQETQYF.

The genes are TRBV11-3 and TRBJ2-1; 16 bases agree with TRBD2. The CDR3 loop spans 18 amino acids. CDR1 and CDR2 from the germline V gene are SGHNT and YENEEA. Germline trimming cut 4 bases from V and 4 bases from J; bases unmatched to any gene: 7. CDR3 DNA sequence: TGTGCCAGCAGCTCCGGGACTAGCGGGAGGGCCGGGTACAATGAGCAGTTCTTC. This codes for CASSSGTSGRAGYNEQFF.

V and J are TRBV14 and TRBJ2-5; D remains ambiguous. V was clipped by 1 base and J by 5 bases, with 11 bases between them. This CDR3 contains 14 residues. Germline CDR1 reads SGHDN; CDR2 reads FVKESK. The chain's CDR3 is CASSQGARSETQYF. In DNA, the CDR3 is TGTGCCAGCAGCCAAGGAGCGCGAAGCGAGACCCAGTACTTC. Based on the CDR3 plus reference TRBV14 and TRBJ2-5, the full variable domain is EAGVTQFPSHSVIEKGQTVTLRCDPISGHDNLYWYRRVMGKEIKFLLHFVKESKQDESGMPNNRFLAERTGGTYSTLKVQPAELEDSGVYFCASSQGARSETQYFGPGTRLLVL.

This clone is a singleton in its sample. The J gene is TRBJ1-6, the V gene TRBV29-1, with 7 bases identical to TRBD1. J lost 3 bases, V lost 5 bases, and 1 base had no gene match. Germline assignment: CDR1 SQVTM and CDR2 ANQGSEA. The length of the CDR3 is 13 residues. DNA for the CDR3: TGCAGCGTTCGACAGGGCTATAATTCACCCCTCCACTTT. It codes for CSVRQGYNSPLHF.

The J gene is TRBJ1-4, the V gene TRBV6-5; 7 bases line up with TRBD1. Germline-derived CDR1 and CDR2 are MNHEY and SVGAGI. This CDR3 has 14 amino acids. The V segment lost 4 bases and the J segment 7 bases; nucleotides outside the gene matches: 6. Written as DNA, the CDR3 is TGTGCCAGCAGTTCAGACAGGGCGGGTGAAAAACTGTTTTTT. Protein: CASSSDRAGEKLFF.

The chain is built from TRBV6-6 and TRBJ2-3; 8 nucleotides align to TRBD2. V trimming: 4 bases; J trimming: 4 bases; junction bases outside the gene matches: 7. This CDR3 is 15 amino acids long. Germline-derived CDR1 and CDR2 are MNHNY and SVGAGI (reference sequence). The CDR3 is CASSWNGGEADTQYF. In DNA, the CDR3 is TGTGCCAGCAGTTGGAACGGGGGGGAAGCAGATACGCAGTATTTT.

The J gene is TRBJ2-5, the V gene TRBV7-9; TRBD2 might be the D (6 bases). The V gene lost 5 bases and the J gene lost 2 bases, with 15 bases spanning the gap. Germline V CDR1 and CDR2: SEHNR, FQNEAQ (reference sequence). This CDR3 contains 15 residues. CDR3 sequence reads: CASSPGRSAQETQYF. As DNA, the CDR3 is TGTGCCAGCAGCCCAGGGAGGTCGGCTCAAGAGACCCAGTACTTC.

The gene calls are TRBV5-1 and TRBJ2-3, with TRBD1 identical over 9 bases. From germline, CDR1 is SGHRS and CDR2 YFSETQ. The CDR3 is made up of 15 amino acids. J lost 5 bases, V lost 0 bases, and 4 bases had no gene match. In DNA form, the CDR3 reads TGCGCCAGCAGCTTGGGGGACAGGGATAGAGATACGCAGTATTTT. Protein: CASSLGDRDRDTQYF.

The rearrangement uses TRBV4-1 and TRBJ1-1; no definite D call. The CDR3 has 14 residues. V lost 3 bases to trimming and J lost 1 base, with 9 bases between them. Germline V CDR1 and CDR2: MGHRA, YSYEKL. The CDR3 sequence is CASSQFTGNTEAFF. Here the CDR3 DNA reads TGCGCCAGCAGCCAGTTCACGGGGAACACTGAAGCTTTCTTT.

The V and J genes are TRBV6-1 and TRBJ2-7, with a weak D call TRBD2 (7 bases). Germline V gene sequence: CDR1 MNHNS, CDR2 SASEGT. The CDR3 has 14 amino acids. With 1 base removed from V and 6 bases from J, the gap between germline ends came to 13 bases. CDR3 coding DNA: TGTGCCAGCAGTGAAGGGGGGGGCAAGCCCGAGCAGTACGTC. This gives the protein CASSEGGGKPEQYV.

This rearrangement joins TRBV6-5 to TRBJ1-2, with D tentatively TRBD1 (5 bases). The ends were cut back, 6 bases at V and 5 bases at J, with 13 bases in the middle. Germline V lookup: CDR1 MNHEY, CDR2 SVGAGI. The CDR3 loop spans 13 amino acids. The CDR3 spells CASRDLGGYGYTF. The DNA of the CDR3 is TGTGCCAGCAGGGACTTGGGGGGTTATGGCTACACCTTC.

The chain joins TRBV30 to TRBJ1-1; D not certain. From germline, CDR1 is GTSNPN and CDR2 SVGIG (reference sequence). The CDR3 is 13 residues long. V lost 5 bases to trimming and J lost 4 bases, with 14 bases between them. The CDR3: CAWVSEAGTEAFF. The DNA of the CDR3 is TGTGCCTGGGTATCGGAGGCGGGCACTGAAGCTTTCTTT.

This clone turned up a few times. For the CDR3, the DNA is TGCGCCAGCAGCTTCGGACACGAAGGGAGCACAGATACGCAGTATTTT. Translating gives CASSFGHEGSTDTQYF. The V and J genes are TRBV5-1 and TRBJ2-3, with D possibly being TRBD1 (5 bases). With 2 bases removed from V and 0 bases from J, the gap between germline ends came to 13 bases. CDR1 is SGHRS and CDR2 is YFSETQ in the germline V gene. CDR3 length: 16 residues.

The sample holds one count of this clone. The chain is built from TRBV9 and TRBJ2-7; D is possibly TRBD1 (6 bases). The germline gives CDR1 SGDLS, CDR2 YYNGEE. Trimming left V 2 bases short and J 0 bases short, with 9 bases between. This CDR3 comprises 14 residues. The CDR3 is CASSVRDNSYEQYF. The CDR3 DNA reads TGTGCCAGCAGCGTCCGGGACAACTCCTACGAGCAGTACTTC.

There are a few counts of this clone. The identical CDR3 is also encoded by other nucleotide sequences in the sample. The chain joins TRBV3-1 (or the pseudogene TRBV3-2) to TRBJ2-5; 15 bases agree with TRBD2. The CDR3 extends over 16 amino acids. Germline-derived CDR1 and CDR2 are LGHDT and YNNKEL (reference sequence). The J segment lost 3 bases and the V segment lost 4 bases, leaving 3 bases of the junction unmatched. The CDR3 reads CASSPRTSGGEETQYF. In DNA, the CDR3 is TGTGCCAGCAGCCCCCGGACTAGCGGGGGGGAAGAGACCCAGTACTTC.

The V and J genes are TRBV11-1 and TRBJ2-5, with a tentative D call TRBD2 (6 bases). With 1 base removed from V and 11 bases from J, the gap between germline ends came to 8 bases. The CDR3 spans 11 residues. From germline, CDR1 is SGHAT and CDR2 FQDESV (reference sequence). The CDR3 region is CASSLGGLQYF. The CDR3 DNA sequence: TGTGCCAGCAGCTTAGGGGGACTGCAGTACTTC.

CDR3 sequence reads: CATSDLSPSRGGTDTQYF. CDR3 coding DNA: TGTGCCACCAGTGATTTGTCGCCCTCGCGGGGCGGGACAGATACGCAGTATTTT. The chain recombines TRBV24-1 with TRBJ2-3; a weak D match, TRBD2 (6 bases). The germline V gene encodes CDR1 KGHDR and CDR2 SFDVKD. V was cut by 0 bases and J by 3 bases, with 18 bases left in between. CDR3 length: 18 amino acids.

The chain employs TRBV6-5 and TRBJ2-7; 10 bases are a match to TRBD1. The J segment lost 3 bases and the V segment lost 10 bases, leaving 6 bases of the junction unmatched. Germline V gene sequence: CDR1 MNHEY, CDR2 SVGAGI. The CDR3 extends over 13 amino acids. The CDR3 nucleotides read TGTGCCATCGGGACAGGGGACTACTACGAGCAGTACTTC. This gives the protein CAIGTGDYYEQYF.

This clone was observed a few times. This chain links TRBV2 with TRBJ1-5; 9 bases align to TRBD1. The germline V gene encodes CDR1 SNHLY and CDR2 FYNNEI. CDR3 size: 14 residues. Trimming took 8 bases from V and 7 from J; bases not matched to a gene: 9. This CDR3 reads CASCTGGAGQPQHF. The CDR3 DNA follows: TGTGCCAGCTGTACAGGGGGCGCGGGACAGCCCCAGCATTTT. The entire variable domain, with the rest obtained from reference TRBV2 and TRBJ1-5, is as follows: EPEVTQTPSHQVTQMGQEVILRCVPISNHLYFYWYRQILGQKVEFLVSFYNNEISEKSEIFDDQFSVERPDGSNFTLKIRSTKLEDSAMYFCASCTGGAGQPQHFGDGTRLSIL.